A single sample gave rise to the 17 T cell receptor beta chains below, sequenced in a study of blood T cell repertoires in COVID-19. Libraries were prepared by immunoSEQ multiplex PCR; TCRdb keeps only in-frame clonotypes and omits some of them. The data hold 25,000 to 35,000 clones, with 85% to 90% observed a single time. The specimen was peripheral blood. These receptors all stem from a human donor in a cohort sampled during active COVID-19.

The chain recombines TRBV30 with TRBJ2-3; D is perhaps TRBD2 (6 bases). The CDR3 loop spans 14 amino acids. Trimming took off 5 bases at V and 3 bases at J, with 15 bases between the two ends. CDR1 and CDR2 (germline): GTSNPN, SVGIG (reference sequence). The CDR3 DNA follows: TGTGCCTGGGAGCGGGTGGGGGGAACAGATACGCAGTATTTT. Its translation: CAWERVGGTDTQYF.

The CDR3 coding sequence is TGCAGTGCTAGTCTAGCGGGGGACCACGGGGAGCTGTTTTTT. Amino acid sequence: CSASLAGDHGELFF. The chain combines TRBV20-1 with TRBJ2-2; 10 bases align to TRBD2. The germline V gene has CDR1 DFQATT and CDR2 SNEGSKA (reference sequence). With 3 bases clipped from V and 7 bases from J, the junction kept 5 bases outside the gene matches. The CDR3 is 14 residues long.

CDR3 DNA sequence: TGTGCCAGCAGCTTTGAGGGTGAGACCCAGTACTTC. This encodes CASSFEGETQYF. The J gene is TRBJ2-5, the V gene TRBV7-9; D may be TRBD2 (5 bases). The CDR3 has 12 amino acids. In germline, CDR1 is SEHNR, CDR2 FQNEAQ (reference sequence). Trimming shortened V by 3 bases and J by 5 bases, and 7 bases separated the two germline ends.

The chain links TRBV6-5 to TRBJ1-1; 8 bases line up with TRBD1. The V gene end was trimmed by 2 bases and the J gene end by 3 bases; junction bases not matched to a gene: 2. This CDR3 is built from 14 residues. Germline CDR1 is MNHEY and CDR2 is SVGAGI. DNA for the CDR3: TGTGCCAGCAGTTACACGACAGGGGACACTGAAGCTTTCTTT. This gives the protein CASSYTTGDTEAFF.

The CDR3 is CASSETTSVLGQFF. The CDR3 DNA reads TGTGCCAGCAGTGAAACTACTAGCGTCTTGGGGCAGTTCTTC. The V gene is TRBV6-1, the J gene TRBJ2-1, with 7 bases fitting TRBD2. With 2 bases clipped from V and 12 bases from J, the junction kept 10 bases outside the gene matches. Germline V gives CDR1 MNHNS, CDR2 SASEGT. The CDR3 totals 14 residues.

The chain has TRBV5-4 and TRBJ2-5; 9 bases agree with TRBD1. Germline CDR1 SGHNT, CDR2 YYREEE (reference sequence). Trimming cost V 5 bases and J 2 bases; bases outside gene matches: 4. This CDR3 has 14 residues. CDR3 amino acids: CASRQQGAQETQYF. For the CDR3, the DNA is TGTGCCAGCAGACAACAGGGGGCACAAGAGACCCAGTACTTC.

The gene calls are TRBV29-1 and TRBJ2-1; 9 nucleotides line up with TRBD1. This CDR3 is 12 amino acids long. CDR1 and CDR2 from the germline V gene are SQVTM and ANQGSEA. J lost 9 bases, V lost 7 bases, and 7 bases had no gene match. CDR3 loop: CSAYRGLGEQFF. The CDR3 nucleotides read TGCAGCGCTTACAGGGGGCTGGGTGAGCAGTTCTTC.

The CDR3 bases are TGTGCCAGCAGCAGGACAGGGTTAGAGACCCAGTACTTC. This gives the protein CASSRTGLETQYF. The chain has TRBV7-8 and TRBJ2-5, with TRBD1 matching over 8 bases. CDR3 length: 13 amino acids. V lost 5 bases and J lost 4; bases outside the gene matches: 3. Germline lookup yields CDR1 SGHVS and CDR2 FQNEAQ.

The chain links TRBV6-6 to TRBJ1-1; 7 bases match TRBD1. With V trimmed by 7 bases and J by 4 bases, 9 bases remained unmatched. CDR3 length equals 14 residues. Germline values: CDR1 MNHNY, CDR2 SVGAGI (reference sequence). The CDR3 here is CASIQYRDSTEAFF. The CDR3 DNA reads as TGTGCCAGCATCCAATACCGGGACAGCACTGAAGCTTTCTTT.

The chain's CDR3 is CASSTPGAGEKLFF. The CDR3 coding sequence is TGTGCCAGTAGTACACCAGGGGCAGGCGAAAAACTGTTTTTT. The chain recombines TRBV19 with TRBJ1-4, with D perhaps matching TRBD1 (6 bases). This CDR3 region has 14 residues. Deletions cut 4 bases from V and 8 bases from J, with 14 bases between. Germline assignment: CDR1 LNHDA and CDR2 SQIVND (reference sequence). The full variable domain, completed using reference TRBV19 and TRBJ1-4, is DGGITQSPKYLFRKEGQNVTLSCEQNLNHDAMYWYRQDPGQGLRLIYYSQIVNDFQKGDIAEGYSVSREKKESFPLTVTSAQKNPTAFYLCASSTPGAGEKLFFGSGTQLSVL.

V and J are TRBV6-5 and TRBJ1-2; D not certain. This CDR3 has 14 amino acids. Trimming cost V 2 bases and J 1 base, with 8 bases left between them. Germline CDR1 reads MNHEY; CDR2 reads SVGAGI. For the CDR3, the DNA is TGTGCCAGCAGTTACCGCCAGCGTAACTATGGCTACACCTTC. Translating it yields CASSYRQRNYGYTF.

The chain combines TRBV2 with TRBJ2-3, with 12 bases identical to TRBD2. After removal of 5 bases from V and 2 bases from J, the junction contained 11 bases not matched to a gene. The germline CDR1 and CDR2 sequences are SNHLY and FYNNEI. The CDR3 covers 18 residues. The CDR3 loop is CASSYNSLAGGPTDTQYF. CDR3 DNA sequence: TGTGCCAGCAGTTACAATTCTCTAGCGGGGGGGCCCACAGATACGCAGTATTTT.

This clone occurred a few times. The chain carries TRBV27 and TRBJ2-7, with 7 bases identical to TRBD2. V shed 2 bases, J shed 0 bases, and the junction held 4 bases outside the gene matches. This CDR3 has 15 residues. Germline assignment: CDR1 MNHEY and CDR2 SMNVEV (reference sequence). CDR3 sequence reads: CASSLMGGSSYEQYF. The CDR3 coding sequence is TGTGCCAGCAGTTTAATGGGCGGGAGCTCCTACGAGCAGTACTTC.

The chain links TRBV5-4 to TRBJ1-2; tentatively, D is TRBD1 (6 bases). V shed 5 bases and J shed 9 bases, with 14 bases lying between them. The CDR3 contains 12 residues. Germline V CDR1 and CDR2: SGHNT, YYREEE (reference sequence). The CDR3, as DNA: TGTGCCAGCAGTCCCGACAGGACCCGCTACACCTTC. Translated: CASSPDRTRYTF.

The chain has TRBV12-3 or TRBV12-4 and TRBJ2-7; maybe TRBD1 (5 bases). Trimming took off 3 bases at V and 2 bases at J, with 8 bases between the two ends. There are 13 residues in the CDR3. CDR3 DNA: TGTGCCAGCAGTTTTGGCAGGGCCTACGAGCAGTACTTC. Translated, it gives CASSFGRAYEQYF.

This clone came up a few times. This chain links TRBV4-2 with TRBJ2-1; D possibly corresponds to TRBD2 (7 bases). Germline V gene lookup returns CDR1 LGHNA and CDR2 YNFKEQ. The CDR3 extends over 15 amino acids. Trimming cost V 4 bases and J 4 bases, with 14 bases left between them. For the CDR3, the DNA is TGTGCCAGCAGCCGCGGACTAGGGGGATACAATGAGCAGTTCTTC. Its translation: CASSRGLGGYNEQFF.

The rearrangement links TRBV5-8 to TRBJ2-7; no clear D. V lost 4 bases to trimming and J lost 2 bases, with 7 bases between them. The CDR3 loop spans 12 amino acids. Germline CDR1 and CDR2: SGHTS and YDEGEE. The CDR3 reads CASSTGPYEQYF. CDR3 nucleotides: TGTGCCAGCAGCACTGGGCCCTACGAGCAGTACTTC. The variable domain in full, with the rest retrieved from reference TRBV5-8 and TRBJ2-7, is EAGVTQSPTHLIKTRGQQATLRCSPISGHTSVYWYQQALGLGLQFLLWYDEGEERNRGNFPPRFSGRQFPNYSSELNVNALELEDSALYLCASSTGPYEQYFGPGTRLTVT.